The text below deals with one TCR beta chain. There are 12 residues in the CDR3. CDR1 and CDR2 from the germline V gene are ENHRY and SYGVKD. Trimming left V 5 bases short and J 2 bases short, with 5 bases between. The sample originates from a study of blood T cell repertoires in COVID-19. Study-wide background: Acute and convalescent COVID-19 samples came from the United States, Italy and Spain. The analysed material was cDNA or gDNA that came from T cells, B-cell-depleted T cells, or PBMCs.

In the authors' workflow: Reference gene primer amplification yielded estimated nucleated cell counts. Here immunoSEQ multiplex PCR was the method, and the copy in TCRdb shows in-frame clones only, minus some. Clonal size and the V and J genes are those of that table, whereas D and trimming came from the DNA. The table lists 200,000 to 300,000 clones, 88% of them singletons, with about 4% in the top ten. This sequence was found in a man between 60 and 75 years old who had recovered from COVID-19. The sample consisted of peripheral blood. The J gene is TRBJ2-3, the V gene TRBV10-3; D is undetermined. In DNA, the CDR3 is TGTGCCATCAGTTACAACACAGATACGCAGTATTTT. This translates into CAISYNTDTQYF.